The 20 T cell receptor beta chains listed next were all sequenced from one sample in a study of blood T cell repertoires in COVID-19. Some clones are missing from TCRdb's copy, which holds only in-frame ones; the method was immunoSEQ multiplex PCR. The sample has approximately 500,000 clones, roughly 91% seen once. Source material: peripheral blood. The receptors originated from a woman aged 45-65 years with COVID-19, enrolled during active disease.

The chain has TRBV19 and TRBJ1-6; 8 nucleotides line up with TRBD1. Trimming took 5 bases from V and 9 from J; bases not matched to a gene: 6. Germline lookup yields CDR1 LNHDA and CDR2 SQIVND (reference sequence). The CDR3 contains 14 residues. This CDR3 is CASSVTGAGSPLHF. Written as DNA, the CDR3 is TGTGCCAGTAGTGTGACAGGGGCAGGTTCACCCCTCCACTTT.

This chain links TRBV5-4 with TRBJ1-3, with D perhaps TRBD1 (6 bases). This CDR3 is 17 amino acids long. V shed 0 bases and J shed 0 bases, with 13 bases lying between them. Germline lookup yields CDR1 SGHNT and CDR2 YYREEE (reference sequence). The CDR3 spells CASSLANGQPSGNTIYF. CDR3 sequence (DNA): TGTGCCAGCAGCTTGGCCAACGGACAGCCCTCTGGAAACACCATATATTTT.

This clone was seen more than once but under ten times. V usage is TRBV27 and J usage is TRBJ1-2; tentative D call: TRBD1 (6 bases). The V gene's germline CDR1 is MNHEY and CDR2 SMNVEV (reference sequence). Trimming took 4 bases from V and 5 from J, leaving 11 bases between them. This CDR3 region has 13 residues. CDR3 protein: CASSSGQGYGYTF. CDR3 bases: TGTGCCAGCAGTTCCGGTCAGGGGTATGGCTACACCTTC.

The chain carries TRBV7-2 and TRBJ1-6, with D possibly TRBD1 on 6 matching bases. The CDR3 is made up of 16 amino acids. V was pared by 6 bases and J by 6 bases, with 18 bases between. Germline lookup yields CDR1 SGHTA and CDR2 FQGNSA. Written as DNA, the CDR3 is TGTGCCAGCAGGCCGACAGGAGTCCTTCGTAATTCACCCCTCCACTTT. This codes for CASRPTGVLRNSPLHF. Full variable domain (remainder filled in from reference TRBV7-2 and TRBJ1-6): GAGVSQSPSNKVTEKGKDVELRCDPISGHTALYWYRQSLGQGLEFLIYFQGNSAPDKSGLPSDRFSAERTGGSVSTLTIQRTQQEDSAVYLCASRPTGVLRNSPLHFGNGTRLTVT.

The rearrangement uses TRBV19 and TRBJ1-5; no firm D call. Trimming pared 8 bases from V and 2 bases from J, leaving 19 bases between. The CDR3 totals 16 residues. CDR1 is LNHDA, CDR2 SQIVND, per germline (reference sequence). This CDR3 reads CASRLSGELGNQPQHF. The CDR3 bases are TGTGCCAGTCGTCTCTCGGGAGAGTTGGGCAATCAGCCCCAGCATTTT.

The chain has TRBV18 and TRBJ2-7; 9 bases align to TRBD1. The V segment lost 5 bases and the J segment 5 bases; nucleotides outside the gene matches: 10. The CDR3 spans 15 residues. Per the germline V gene, CDR1 is KGHSH and CDR2 is LQKENI. The CDR3 protein is CASSWQRGQGDEQYF. The CDR3 bases are TGTGCCAGCTCATGGCAACGGGGACAGGGCGACGAGCAGTACTTC.

Regarding this clone: Other DNA sequences in this specimen translate into the identical CDR3. The V call is TRBV9, the J call TRBJ2-3, with 8 bases identical to TRBD2. Germline V lookup: CDR1 SGDLS, CDR2 YYNGEE. Trimming removed 2 bases from V and 3 bases from J; junction bases left unmatched: 5. This CDR3 is 15 amino acids long. In nucleotides, the CDR3 is TGTGCCAGCAGCGTCGGGGGGGGCCCGACAGATACGCAGTATTTT. Encoded protein: CASSVGGGPTDTQYF.

V and J are TRBV7-3 and TRBJ2-3; 8 bases are shared with TRBD2. Germline loops: CDR1 SGHTA, CDR2 FQGTGA. V gave up 5 bases and J gave up 1 base; unmatched junction bases: 8. This CDR3 comprises 16 residues. The CDR3 protein is CASSLLGGGRTDTQYF. As DNA, the CDR3 is TGTGCCAGCAGCCTCCTCGGCGGGGGGCGCACAGATACGCAGTATTTT.

The chain recombines TRBV11-2 with TRBJ2-1, with 14 bases matching TRBD2. CDR1 and CDR2 (germline): SGHAT, FQNNGV. Germline trimming cut 5 bases from V and 9 bases from J; bases unmatched to any gene: 3. The CDR3 has 14 residues. The CDR3 sequence: CASSKGLAGVEQFF. The CDR3 nucleotides read TGTGCCAGCAGCAAGGGACTAGCGGGGGTTGAGCAGTTCTTC.

This clone was seen a single time. The J gene is TRBJ1-2, the V gene TRBV30; perhaps TRBD1 as D (5 bases). Trimming pared 3 bases from V and 2 bases from J, leaving 19 bases between. Germline CDR1 is GTSNPN and CDR2 is SVGIG (reference sequence). CDR3 length equals 16 residues. CDR3 sequence reads: CAWSPEWAGNNYGYTF. Here the CDR3 DNA reads TGTGCCTGGAGCCCCGAGTGGGCAGGGAACAACTATGGCTACACCTTC. Complete variable domain (other parts from reference TRBV30 and TRBJ1-2): SQTIHQWPATLVQPVGSPLSLECTVEGTSNPNLYWYRQAAGRGLQLLFYSVGIGQISSEVPQNLSASRPQDRQFILSSKKLLLSDSGFYLCAWSPEWAGNNYGYTFGSGTRLTVV.

The V and J genes are TRBV7-2 and TRBJ1-1; D perhaps matches TRBD1 (6 bases). CDR1 SGHTA and CDR2 FQGNSA come from the germline V gene. V lost 5 bases and J 0 bases, leaving 16 bases between the germline ends. CDR3 size: 16 residues. The CDR3 DNA is TGTGCCAGCAGCCTTGGACCCCCAGGGGTGAACACTGAAGCTTTCTTT. It encodes CASSLGPPGVNTEAFF.

The chain is built from TRBV9 and TRBJ1-2, with a weak D call TRBD1 (6 bases). Germline V gene lookup returns CDR1 SGDLS and CDR2 YYNGEE. Trimming stripped 4 bases from V and 8 bases from J, with 15 bases between. This CDR3 spans 13 amino acids. The CDR3 is CASSLWAGAGYTF. DNA of the CDR3: TGTGCCAGCAGCCTATGGGCAGGGGCAGGCTACACCTTC.

Only one count was recorded for this clone. The V call is TRBV11-3, the J call TRBJ1-1; weak D call: TRBD1 (6 bases). CDR1 is SGHNT, CDR2 YENEEA, per germline. V was pared by 3 bases and J by 7 bases, with 15 bases between. The CDR3 is 14 amino acids. CDR3 nucleotides: TGTGCCAGCAGCTTCCGTGGGAGGGGGATTGAAGCTTTCTTT. Residues: CASSFRGRGIEAFF.

The rearrangement joins TRBV10-3 to TRBJ2-7; possibly TRBD2 for D (5 bases). The germline V and J ends were trimmed by 0 bases and 6 bases, with 6 bases remaining between them. Germline loops: CDR1 ENHRY, CDR2 SYGVKD. CDR3 length: 12 residues. CDR3 amino acids: CAISESEGEQYF. The CDR3 nucleotides are TGTGCCATCAGTGAGTCTGAGGGCGAGCAGTACTTC.

The gene calls are TRBV11-2 and TRBJ1-2, with D possibly matching TRBD1 (6 bases). The length of the CDR3 is 17 residues. V was trimmed by 5 bases and J by 8 bases, leaving 27 bases between them. Looked up from germline, CDR1 is SGHAT and CDR2 is FQNNGV. The CDR3 is CASSRPLKGHTSEGYTF. DNA of the CDR3: TGTGCCAGCAGCCGTCCCCTGAAGGGACACACATCGGAGGGCTACACCTTC.

The chain uses TRBV30 and TRBJ2-7; a possible D gene is TRBD1 (6 bases). The CDR3 loop spans 15 amino acids. Germline CDR1 is GTSNPN and CDR2 is SVGIG (reference sequence). With 0 bases removed from V and 0 bases from J, the gap between germline ends came to 12 bases. CDR3 nucleotide sequence: TGTGCCTGGAGTGTAGCAGGGGCGGTCTCCTACGAGCAGTACTTC. Translating gives CAWSVAGAVSYEQYF.

The chain's CDR3 is CASLGGGSTVGYTF. The CDR3, as DNA: TGTGCCAGCCTCGGGGGGGGCTCAACAGTCGGCTACACCTTC. This sequence joins TRBV11-2 and TRBJ1-2; D might be TRBD1 (6 bases). Germline loops: CDR1 SGHAT, CDR2 FQNNGV. CDR3 length: 14 amino acids. Deletions cut 8 bases from V and 8 bases from J, with 21 bases between.

V usage is TRBV3-1 (or the pseudogene TRBV3-2) and J usage is TRBJ1-2, with D perhaps matching TRBD1 (5 bases). V was clipped by 5 bases and J by 6 bases, with 13 bases between them. CDR3 length: 13 residues. CDR1 is LGHDT, CDR2 YNNKEL, per germline (reference sequence). The CDR3 DNA is TGTGCCAGCAGCGGGGGGAGGGCTGATGGCTACACCTTC. Translating gives CASSGGRADGYTF.

The chain carries TRBV5-1 and TRBJ2-5, with 7 bases that match TRBD1. The germline V gene encodes CDR1 SGHRS and CDR2 YFSETQ. The trim removed 6 bases at V and 1 base at J, leaving 6 bases unmatched. CDR3 size: 14 residues. The CDR3 protein is CASTPRTGQETQYF. CDR3 nucleotides: TGCGCCAGCACCCCCCGGACAGGCCAAGAGACCCAGTACTTC.

The chain employs TRBV10-2 and TRBJ1-5; 10 nucleotides match TRBD1. CDR1 is WSHSY, CDR2 SAAADI, per germline. The CDR3 sequence is 16 residues long. Unmatched junction bases numbered 6, after V lost 6 bases and J lost 1 base. The CDR3 nucleotides read TGCGCCAGCAGACCCGGACAGGGGGGCAGCAATCAGCCCCAGCATTTT. Translation: CASRPGQGGSNQPQHF.